This T cell receptor (beta chain) stems from a study of blood T cell repertoires in COVID-19 (dated by TCRdb to 2018 to 2020). A note on the overall study: Collaborator samples came from the United States, Italy and Spain and covered acute and convalescent phases of COVID-19. The prospective study material was composed of cDNA or gDNA derived from T cells, B-cell-depleted T cells, or PBMCs. Subjects who had been exposed to COVID-19, were actively infected with it, or had recovered from it provided the deeply sampled blood TCRbeta repertoires that made up the dataset. The repertoires were made available in a free public database intended to serve as a resource for research on the immune response to SARS-CoV-2. The samples were drawn from the first 160 participants of the ongoing ImmuneRACE study and from 950 to 1,500 subjects provided by 6 global collaborators. The sample metadata nearly always contained a de-identified subject ID, COVID-19 status, age in years and sex. Where HLA class I and class II types were available, the types were taken from metadata supplied by the sample provider, not from assay-based typing. The paper as a whole reports these results and caveats: The amount of clinical and demographic metadata varied by source and participant and was provided uncurated.

Each collaborating institution followed its own protocols to collect whole blood in K2EDTA tubes. Collaborator samples were shipped for TCRbeta analysis as frozen whole blood, isolated PBMCs, or DNA extracted from either sample type. Of note for this clone: This clone's antigen is unknown. Per-base quality was not reported, and no clone a single base away is much larger than it.

TCRbeta CDR3 regions were amplified from genomic DNA using the immunoSEQ Assay, a bias-controlled multiplex PCR. Turning to the authors' computational methods: Nucleated cell counts per sample were estimated from amplification of reference gene primers within the assay. To quantify the absolute abundance of each unique TCRbeta CDR3 rearrangement, sequence reads were collapsed and filtered. For each sample, productive Simpson clonality was calculated as the square root of Simpson's diversity index over productive rearrangements. The table was pulled from immuneACCESS by TCRdb, which kept in-frame rearrangements only. Such tables lose some clones; where checked, under half of the loss comes from unresolved V genes, and the rest has no known cause. D and trimming come from the DNA, and the V and J calls and clone size come from that table. The sample yields roughly 130,000 clones; 80% to 90% were counted once. About 10% of the sample is in the top ten clones.

The germline V gene supplies CDR1 SGHRS and CDR2 YFSETQ. There are 15 amino acids in the CDR3, from cysteine to phenylalanine inclusive. CDR3 DNA is the only sequence kept; it has 45 bases, read in frame from the first base. Cut back by 4 bases and 6 bases, the V and J ends lie 14 bases apart. This TCR was sampled from a man aged 55 to 69 with active or convalescent COVID-19. The sample taken for sequencing was peripheral blood. The V gene is TRBV5-1 and the J gene is TRBJ1-6; possibly the D gene is TRBD1, per 6 matching bases. The DNA is as follows: TGCGCCAGCAGCCCTACCACAGGGCCTAATTCACCCCTCCACTTT. Protein translation: CASSPTTGPNSPLHF.